This T cell receptor beta chain comes out of a study of T cell responses to AZD1222 COVID-19 vaccine. This CDR3 is 16 amino acids long. Trimming cost V 1 base and J 3 bases, with 14 bases left between them. The germline CDR1 and CDR2 sequences are LGHDT and YNNKEL (reference sequence). TCRdb's copy holds only in-frame clones and misses some; the assay was immunoSEQ multiplex PCR. The sample includes under 60,000 clones, approximately 79% of them seen just once. Sequencing used peripheral blood, obtained on day 0 of AZD1222 vaccination. The chain has TRBV3-1 (or the pseudogene TRBV3-2) and TRBJ2-3; possibly TRBD1 for D (6 bases). This clonotype was obtained from an adult in good health. CDR3 nucleotide sequence: TGTGCCAGCAGCCAAGGCCCGGGACAAGGAACAGATACGCAGTATTTT. Translated, it gives CASSQGPGQGTDTQYF.